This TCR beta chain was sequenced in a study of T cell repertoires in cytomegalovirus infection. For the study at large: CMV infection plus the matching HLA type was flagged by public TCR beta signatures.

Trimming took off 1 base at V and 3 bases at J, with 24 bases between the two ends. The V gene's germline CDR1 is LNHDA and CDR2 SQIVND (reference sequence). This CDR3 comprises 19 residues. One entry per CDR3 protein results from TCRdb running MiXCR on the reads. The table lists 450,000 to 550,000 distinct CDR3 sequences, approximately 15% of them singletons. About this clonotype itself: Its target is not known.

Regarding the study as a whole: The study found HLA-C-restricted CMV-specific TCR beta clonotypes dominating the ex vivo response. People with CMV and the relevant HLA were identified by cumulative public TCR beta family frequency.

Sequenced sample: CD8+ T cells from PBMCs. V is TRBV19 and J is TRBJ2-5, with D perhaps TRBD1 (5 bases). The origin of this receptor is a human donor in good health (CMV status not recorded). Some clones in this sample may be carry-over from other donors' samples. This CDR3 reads CASSIGRQLTERQKETQYF. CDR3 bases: TGTGCCAGTAGTATAGGGCGACAGCTAACCGAAAGGCAAAAAGAGACCCAGTACTTC.